This T cell receptor beta chain was recorded in a study of blood T cells in healthy people across ages. Study-wide findings and caveats: Per million T cells, TCR beta diversity dropped about linearly as age rose.

The use of a sample-barcoded 5' primer and a J-beta primer mix characterized a second PCR of 7 to 11 cycles. MiXCR was run by TCRdb on the 5' RACE reads, yielding one entry per CDR3 protein. The repertoire holds over 1,500,000 distinct CDR3 sequences, with roughly 52% as singletons. This clonotype was seen only a few times. The target antigen is unknown. The receptor was isolated from a middle-aged woman in good health. Sequencing was performed on blood.

The DNA for the CDR3 is TGTGCCAGCAAGGTCGGGGGCGCGTACTATGAGCAGTTCTTC. Its protein is CASKVGGAYYEQFF. J is TRBJ2-1 and V is TRBV6-2 or TRBV6-3; D may match TRBD1 or TRBD2 (6 bases each). V was trimmed by 7 bases and J by 8 bases, leaving 18 bases between them. The CDR3 consists of 14 residues. Germline CDR1 and CDR2: MNHEY and SVGEGT.